This T cell receptor (beta chain) emerged from a study of blood T cells in healthy people across ages. Findings and caveats of the study: The lack of PBMC sorting stopped any conclusive naive versus antigen-experienced comparison.

A second PCR, run for roughly 7 to 11 cycles, used a sample-barcoded 5' primer plus a J-beta primer mix. TCRdb reprocessed the 5' RACE reads with MiXCR, giving one entry per CDR3 protein. The sample yields roughly 1,500,000 distinct CDR3 sequences, about 40% seen once. This clonotype was picked up a small number of times. Its antigen is unidentified. Relative to the germline gene, one junction end is altered; a read error may explain this. The CDR3 sequence is 14 residues long. The germline CDR1 and CDR2 sequences are SGHTA and FQGNSA. The clonotype was recovered from a young woman in good health. Source material: blood. The J gene is TRBJ2-3, the V gene TRBV7-2, with D possibly TRBD1 on 5 matching bases. The chain's CDR3 is CASRSWGGTDTRYF. In DNA form, the CDR3 reads TGTGCCAGCAGAAGTTGGGGCGGCACAGATACGCGGTATTTT.